The rows below give T cell receptor beta chains drawn from one sample of a study of OX40 agonist ivuxolimab in advanced cancers. Generated by immunoSEQ multiplex PCR, the TCRdb table keeps only in-frame clones and is missing some. This table has roughly 76,000 clones, more than 85% appearing once. Source: CD4+ or CD8+ T cells sorted from blood, taken in a trial of the OX40 agonist ivuxolimab. All receptors come from an adult with an advanced solid tumor such as melanoma, head and neck, liver or kidney cancer. Both conserved end residues are part of each CDR3. D genes are given only for firm matches. The size field is filled for only some rows; it gives once, few, many or a size class.

clone_size j_call d_call v_call cdr3_aa cdr3_nt
NA TRBJ1-2 NA TRBV29-1 CSVADGRGYTF TGCAGCGTTGCGGACGGTAGGGGCTACACCTTC
NA TRBJ1-2 NA TRBV6-5 CASTGPSGYGYTF TGTGCCAGCACTGGACCGTCGGGGTATGGCTACACCTTC
NA TRBJ2-2 TRBD2 TRBV28 CASSSGLAGPGELFF TGTGCCAGCAGTTCCGGACTAGCGGGTCCCGGGGAGCTGTTTTTT
NA TRBJ2-3 NA TRBV6-4 CASTPPSASTDTQYF TGTGCCAGCACCCCTCCCAGTGCTAGCACAGATACGCAGTATTTT
once TRBJ2-7 NA TRBV2 CASRGHLYEQYF TGTGCCAGCAGGGGACACCTCTACGAGCAGTACTTC
NA TRBJ2-7 NA TRBV5-1 CASPRVTEGSSYEQYF TGCGCCAGCCCCCGGGTAACGGAAGGAAGCTCCTACGAGCAGTACTTC
few TRBJ1-1 NA TRBV30 CAWAIGVASTAFF TGTGCCTGGGCCATAGGGGTCGCCTCGACGGCTTTCTTT
NA TRBJ2-3 NA TRBV10-3 CATRGTPPDTQYF TGTGCGACCCGCGGGACTCCTCCAGATACGCAGTATTTT
NA TRBJ1-2 NA TRBV28 CASSSGPGRSNYGYTF TGTGCCAGCAGCTCCGGTCCGGGACGGAGTAACTATGGCTACACCTTC
NA TRBJ1-2 TRBD1 TRBV19 CASSLGQGYNYGYTF TGTGCCAGTAGTCTCGGACAGGGGTATAACTATGGCTACACCTTC
NA TRBJ2-7 TRBD2 TRBV28 CASSLYSGNSYEQYF TGTGCCAGCAGTTTATATAGCGGGAACTCCTACGAGCAGTACTTC
NA TRBJ2-7 NA TRBV28 CASSFSVTVAYEQYF TGTGCCAGCAGTTTTAGTGTTACGGTTGCCTACGAGCAGTACTTC
once TRBJ1-4 TRBD1 TRBV19 CASSVDRGANEKLFF TGTGCCAGTAGTGTCGACAGGGGGGCTAATGAAAAACTGTTTTTT
NA TRBJ1-1 NA TRBV7-2 CASSLVSWNEAFF TGTGCCAGCAGCTTAGTCTCGTGGAATGAAGCTTTCTTT
NA TRBJ1-4 NA TRBV6-5 CASSYSGPGEKLFF TGTGCCAGCAGTTACTCAGGCCCAGGTGAAAAACTGTTTTTT
NA TRBJ2-1 NA TRBV21-1 CASRSGRVVNEQFF TGTGCCAGCAGGAGCGGGAGGGTCGTCAATGAGCAGTTCTTC
NA TRBJ2-2 TRBD2 TRBV5-1 CASSPRGLAGRTGELFF TGCGCCAGCAGCCCTAGAGGACTAGCGGGAAGAACCGGGGAGCTGTTTTTT
NA TRBJ2-7 NA TRBV19 CASNLDLRYEQYF TGTGCCAGTAATCTGGACTTGAGGTACGAGCAGTACTTC
NA TRBJ2-7 NA TRBV7-2 CASSYHPGTVGYEQYF TGTGCCAGCAGCTATCATCCCGGGACCGTTGGGTACGAGCAGTACTTC
NA TRBJ2-7 NA TRBV2 CASSLGGEQYF TGTGCCAGCAGTTTGGGGGGCGAGCAGTACTTC
NA TRBJ1-3 NA TRBV2 CASKVDDTGNTIYF TGTGCCAGCAAAGTGGACGATACTGGAAACACCATATATTTT
NA TRBJ2-5 NA TRBV7-2 CASSLPPKETQYF TGTGCCAGCAGTCTACCTCCGAAAGAGACCCAGTACTTC
NA TRBJ2-5 NA TRBV29-1 CSVEGARSEPQYF TGCAGCGTTGAGGGGGCGCGGAGCGAGCCTCAGTACTTC
once TRBJ2-7 NA TRBV9 CASSVGWQTSYEQYF TGTGCCAGCAGCGTAGGTTGGCAGACTTCCTACGAGCAGTACTTC
NA TRBJ1-4 TRBD1 TRBV28 CASRTGGDVKLFF TGTGCCAGCAGGACAGGGGGCGACGTAAAACTGTTTTTT
NA TRBJ1-5 NA TRBV7-9 CASSPGVLDNQPQHF TGTGCCAGCAGCCCAGGGGTTCTCGACAATCAGCCCCAGCATTTT
NA TRBJ1-1 NA TRBV18 CASSARDGGTEAFF TGTGCCAGCTCAGCCCGGGACGGTGGCACTGAAGCTTTCTTT
NA TRBJ1-5 NA TRBV6-5 CASRGQGSNQPQHF TGTGCCAGCAGAGGGCAGGGGAGCAATCAGCCCCAGCATTTT
NA TRBJ1-5 TRBD1 TRBV27 CASSLRGRDSNQPQHF TGTGCCAGCAGTTTAAGGGGGCGGGATAGCAATCAGCCCCAGCATTTT
NA TRBJ2-2 NA TRBV28 CASFNSGWGTGELFF TGTGCCAGCTTTAATTCTGGTTGGGGCACCGGGGAGCTGTTTTTT
NA TRBJ1-2 TRBD1 TRBV5-1 CASSLSGQGRQFDGYTF TGCGCCAGCAGCCTCTCCGGACAGGGACGTCAGTTTGATGGCTACACCTTC
NA TRBJ2-3 TRBD1 TRBV5-1 CASSLPTGPTDTQYF TGCGCCAGCAGCTTGCCGACAGGGCCCACAGATACGCAGTATTTT
NA TRBJ1-3 NA TRBV14 CASRRGSSGNTIYF TGTGCCAGCAGACGAGGAAGCTCTGGAAACACCATATATTTT
NA TRBJ2-7 TRBD2 TRBV4-1 CASSLRLAGYYEQYF TGCGCCAGCAGCCTAAGACTAGCGGGCTACTACGAGCAGTACTTC
once TRBJ2-5 NA TRBV5-4 CASSLGGLAEETQYF TGTGCCAGCAGCTTGGGGGGGCTAGCGGAAGAGACCCAGTACTTC
NA TRBJ2-6 NA TRBV5-1 CASSLLGVPSGANVLTF TGCGCCAGCAGCTTGTTGGGGGTCCCCTCTGGGGCCAACGTCCTGACTTTC
NA TRBJ2-4 NA TRBV19 CASSPPDVKNIQYF TGTGCCAGTAGTCCCCCGGACGTAAAAAACATTCAGTACTTC
NA TRBJ1-5 NA TRBV30 CAWSAGARQPQHF TGTGCCTGGAGTGCGGGGGCCCGGCAGCCCCAGCATTTT
NA TRBJ2-4 TRBD1 TRBV6-6 CASSSQGAENIQYF TGTGCCAGCAGTTCACAGGGGGCGGAAAACATTCAGTACTTC
NA TRBJ2-7 TRBD2 TRBV7-9 CASSVRVAGDYEQYF TGTGCCAGCAGCGTTAGGGTAGCGGGAGACTACGAGCAGTACTTC
NA TRBJ2-1 NA TRBV5-1 CASSLAFGPGSYEQFF TGCGCCAGCAGCTTGGCCTTCGGACCAGGCTCCTATGAGCAGTTCTTC
NA TRBJ1-2 TRBD1 TRBV4-1 CASSQNGQGSSGYTF TGCGCCAGCAGCCAAAATGGACAGGGGTCCTCTGGCTACACCTTC
NA TRBJ1-5 NA TRBV30 CAWSGGGRPQHF TGTGCCTGGAGTGGGGGGGGTCGGCCCCAGCATTTT
NA TRBJ2-2 TRBD2 TRBV6-1 CASSEGRRLVTSGPTGELFF TGTGCCAGCAGTGAAGGAAGGCGGTTAGTGACTAGCGGGCCCACCGGGGAGCTGTTTTTT
NA TRBJ2-7 TRBD1 TRBV2 CASRGQGYEQYF TGTGCCAGCAGGGGACAGGGTTACGAGCAGTACTTC
NA TRBJ2-7 TRBD2 TRBV5-4 CASSLPTSGTYEQYF TGTGCCAGCAGCTTACCGACTAGCGGTACCTACGAGCAGTACTTC
NA TRBJ2-5 TRBD1 TRBV13 CASSLGRQGLETQYF TGTGCCAGCAGCTTAGGTCGACAGGGGTTAGAGACCCAGTACTTC
NA TRBJ2-7 TRBD1 TRBV25-1 CASRSDRAPYEQYF TGTGCCAGCAGATCAGACAGGGCCCCCTACGAGCAGTACTTC
NA TRBJ2-7 NA TRBV27 CASSTTQYPASYEQYF TGTGCCAGCAGTACGACCCAGTACCCAGCCTCCTACGAGCAGTACTTC
NA TRBJ2-7 TRBD1 TRBV28 CATSGTALPYEQYF TGTGCCACCTCCGGGACAGCCTTACCCTACGAGCAGTACTTC
NA TRBJ2-7 NA TRBV28 CASSFTGTLYEQYF TGTGCCAGCAGTTTCACGGGAACCCTTTACGAGCAGTACTTC
NA TRBJ1-4 TRBD1 TRBV14 CASSRTGEKLFF TGTGCCAGCAGCCGGACAGGAGAAAAACTGTTTTTT
NA TRBJ2-7 NA TRBV6-6 CASSYEVSYEQYF TGTGCCAGCAGTTACGAGGTGTCCTACGAGCAGTACTTC
NA TRBJ2-7 NA TRBV28 CASSPPPSYEQYF TGTGCCAGCAGTCCCCCGCCTTCTTACGAGCAGTACTTC
NA TRBJ2-7 NA TRBV11-2 CASGRHEQYF TGTGCCAGCGGTAGGCACGAGCAGTACTTC